These 23 T cell receptor beta chains came from one sample sequenced in a study of T-cell reconstitution after alpha-beta-depleted transplantation in children. Using unique molecular identifiers, the investigators prepared the TCRbeta library. TCRdb processed the PCR reads anew with MiXCR; each CDR3 protein has one entry. The data contain around 700,000 distinct CDR3 sequences, roughly 14% of them singletons. Specimen: PBMCs, collected before TCRalphabeta/CD19-depleted stem cell transplant. The receptors derive from a girl aged 2-15 years with congenital amegakaryocytic thrombocytopenia, due to receive a stem cell transplant.

In this sample, this clonotype turned up many times. One junction end disagrees with the germline gene, perhaps due to a read error. This chain connects TRBV5-1 to TRBJ2-7, with D tentatively TRBD2 (6 bases). Germline V CDR1 and CDR2: SGHRS, YFSETQ. The CDR3 spans 15 residues. The CDR3 reads CASSLEVTSSHEQYF. The DNA of the CDR3 is TGCGCCAGCAGCTTGGAAGTTACTAGCTCCCACGAGCAGTACTTC.

The chain is built from TRBV3-1 and TRBJ2-3, with 8 positions matching TRBD1. The V gene end was trimmed by 1 base and the J gene end by 2 bases; junction bases not matched to a gene: 5. Looked up from germline, CDR1 is LGHDT and CDR2 is YNNKEL (reference sequence). The CDR3 has 16 amino acids. The CDR3 DNA reads TGTGCCAGCAGCCAAGGACAGGGGCGCTCCACAGATACGCAGTATTTT. This translates into CASSQGQGRSTDTQYF.

The rearrangement joins TRBV11-2 to TRBJ2-2; TRBD2 matches at 8 bases. The V segment lost 5 bases and the J segment 6 bases; nucleotides outside the gene matches: 5. Germline CDR1 SGHAT, CDR2 FQNNGV. The CDR3 is 14 amino acids. The CDR3 DNA is TGTGCCAGCAGCAAGGGACTAGTCCCCGGGGAGCTGTTTTTT. Protein product: CASSKGLVPGELFF. The variable domain in full, completed from reference TRBV11-2 and TRBJ2-2, reads EAGVAQSPRYKIIEKRQSVAFWCNPISGHATLYWYQQILGQGPKLLIQFQNNGVVDDSQLPKDRFSAERLKGVDSTLKIQPAKLEDSAVYLCASSKGLVPGELFFGEGSRLTVL.

The V gene is TRBV20-1, the J gene TRBJ2-1, with 11 bases fitting TRBD2. The CDR3 covers 14 residues. Per the germline V gene, CDR1 is DFQATT and CDR2 is SNEGSKA (reference sequence). V was clipped by 5 bases and J by 6 bases; unmatched bases: 6. CDR3 sequence: CSAGGLAVINEQFF. The CDR3 DNA sequence: TGCAGTGCTGGGGGACTAGCGGTAATCAATGAGCAGTTCTTC.

The rearrangement uses TRBV12-3 or TRBV12-4 and TRBJ2-3; 10 bases are a match to TRBD2. V shed 1 base and J 4 bases; nucleotides not matched to a gene: 2. The CDR3 is made up of 15 amino acids. CDR3 DNA: TGTGCCAGCAGTTTAGGAGGACTAGCGGCAGATACGCAGTATTTT. Translating it yields CASSLGGLAADTQYF.

This clonotype was found a few times. The rearrangement uses TRBV20-1 and TRBJ2-3; 8 bases agree with TRBD1. This CDR3 is built from 16 residues. Trimming took 6 bases from V and 3 from J; bases not matched to a gene: 14. Germline V gives CDR1 DFQATT, CDR2 SNEGSKA (reference sequence). In DNA, the CDR3 is TGCAGTGCCACCTCTTCAGGGGGCCTGCCAACAGATACGCAGTATTTT. Amino acid sequence: CSATSSGGLPTDTQYF.

This clonotype was picked up many times. The rearrangement uses TRBV5-5 and TRBJ2-7; no definite D call. Per the germline V gene, CDR1 is SGHKS and CDR2 is YYEKEE (reference sequence). The CDR3 has 14 amino acids. V was shortened by 1 base and J by 2 bases, with 10 bases between the two germline ends. CDR3 in amino acids: CASSLSPATYEQYF. As DNA, the CDR3 is TGTGCCAGCAGCTTGAGTCCAGCGACCTACGAGCAGTACTTC.

This sequence joins TRBV7-9 and TRBJ2-1; TRBD1 is a possible D gene (6 bases). The germline V gene encodes CDR1 SEHNR and CDR2 FQNEAQ (reference sequence). The V gene lost 8 bases and the J gene lost 3 bases, with 14 bases spanning the gap. CDR3 size: 14 residues. In nucleotides, the CDR3 is TGTGCCAGCTATACAGGGACACTCTACAATGAGCAGTTCTTC. This encodes CASYTGTLYNEQFF.

There are many counts of this clonotype. V and J are TRBV7-2 and TRBJ1-1; D is ambiguous. Germline V gene lookup returns CDR1 SGHTA and CDR2 FQGNSA. Trimming shortened V by 2 bases and J by 2 bases, and 6 bases separated the two germline ends. This CDR3 is built from 13 residues. This CDR3 reads CASSLRANTEAFF. The CDR3, as DNA: TGTGCCAGCAGCTTAAGGGCTAACACTGAAGCTTTCTTT.

This clonotype was seen many times. The chain has TRBV29-1 and TRBJ1-1; possibly TRBD1 for D (5 bases). The CDR3 length is 14 residues. V was cut by 5 bases and J by 4 bases, with 17 bases left in between. Germline V gives CDR1 SQVTM, CDR2 ANQGSEA. CDR3 sequence reads: CSVSTTSGTTEAFF. The CDR3 region has the DNA TGCAGCGTTTCTACGACCTCGGGGACCACTGAAGCTTTCTTT.

The rearrangement links TRBV7-3 to TRBJ2-1, with TRBD2 matching 8 bases. V trimming: 6 bases; J trimming: 1 base; junction bases outside the gene matches: 8. The CDR3 is 16 amino acids. Germline V lookup: CDR1 SGHTA, CDR2 FQGTGA. CDR3 bases: TGTGCCAGCAGTCCCATAGCGGGACCTTCCTACAATGAGCAGTTCTTC. Translation: CASSPIAGPSYNEQFF.

This clonotype was counted a few times. The chain is built from TRBV20-1 and TRBJ2-5; TRBD2 agrees at 8 bases. Germline CDR1 reads DFQATT; CDR2 reads SNEGSKA (reference sequence). The V and J ends lost 0 bases and 5 bases, in that order; junction bases with no gene match: 8. The CDR3 runs to 15 residues. CDR3 bases: TGCAGTGCTAGAGATCAAGGGACTAGTTTGGAGACCCAGTACTTC. It specifies CSARDQGTSLETQYF.

The rearrangement joins TRBV20-1 to TRBJ2-1; D might be TRBD1 or TRBD2, each matching 5 bases. The germline V gene encodes CDR1 DFQATT and CDR2 SNEGSKA (reference sequence). Trimming pared 3 bases from V and 1 base from J, leaving 16 bases between. The CDR3 loop spans 16 amino acids. The CDR3: CSARRGWSASYNEQFF. CDR3 DNA: TGCAGTGCTAGGAGGGGTTGGTCGGCGTCCTACAATGAGCAGTTCTTC.

The chain couples TRBV5-1 to TRBJ2-2; D unclear. V dropped 1 base and J dropped 3 bases, with 10 bases sitting between them. In germline, CDR1 is SGHRS, CDR2 YFSETQ. The CDR3 consists of 15 residues. In DNA, the CDR3 is TGCGCCAGCAGCTTGTATGGCACGGACACCGGGGAGCTGTTTTTT. It encodes CASSLYGTDTGELFF.

Ten or more counts support this clonotype. The J gene is TRBJ2-5, the V gene TRBV20-1; D is unresolved. The CDR3 covers 13 residues. Germline V gene data show CDR1 as DFQATT and CDR2 as SNEGSKA (reference sequence). With 3 bases removed from V and 3 bases from J, the gap between germline ends came to 11 bases. The CDR3 loop reads CSASFAREETQYF. In DNA, the CDR3 is TGCAGTGCTAGTTTTGCCCGGGAAGAGACCCAGTACTTC.

The sample holds a few counts of this clonotype. The chain's CDR3 is CASSLGASVGTGELFF. CDR3 coding DNA: TGCGCCAGCAGCTTGGGGGCTAGTGTGGGCACCGGGGAGCTGTTTTTT. The gene calls are TRBV5-1 and TRBJ2-2; D ambiguous. CDR3 size: 16 residues. CDR1 is SGHRS, CDR2 YFSETQ, per germline. V was clipped by 0 bases and J by 4 bases, with 13 bases between them.

V gene TRBV7-9 combines with J gene TRBJ2-7, with D possibly TRBD2 on 6 matching bases. This CDR3 contains 15 residues. CDR1 SEHNR and CDR2 FQNEAQ come from the germline V gene (reference sequence). V was pared by 1 base and J by 3 bases, with 13 bases between. CDR3 coding DNA: TGTGCCAGCAGCTTAGAGGCGGGGAAAAACTACGAGCAGTACTTC. The encoded protein is CASSLEAGKNYEQYF.

The chain carries TRBV7-9 and TRBJ2-1; no reliable D call. With 2 bases removed from V and 7 bases from J, the gap between germline ends came to 9 bases. The germline V gene has CDR1 SEHNR and CDR2 FQNEAQ (reference sequence). The CDR3 consists of 13 residues. CDR3 region: CASSLNLPNEQFF. CDR3 DNA: TGTGCCAGCAGCTTAAACCTGCCTAATGAGCAGTTCTTC.

This clonotype was detected only a few times. This chain's CDR3 is CASSLQRREARNEQYF. The CDR3 DNA is TGCGCCAGCAGCTTGCAGCGGCGGGAGGCTCGGAACGAGCAGTACTTC. The rearrangement links TRBV5-1 to TRBJ2-7, with 8 nucleotides matching TRBD2. After removal of 1 base from V and 5 bases from J, the junction contained 11 bases not matched to a gene. Germline V gene data show CDR1 as SGHRS and CDR2 as YFSETQ. The CDR3 length is 16 residues.

On this clonotype: With a much larger clone just one base away, this may be a read error. This is likely a read error, given that the CDR3 carries no conserved phenylalanine or tryptophan at its end. The CDR3 sequence is CASSLWGTSSYEQYL. CDR3 nucleotides: TGCGCCAGCAGCTTGTGGGGAACAAGCTCCTACGAGCAGTACCTC. The chain links TRBV5-1 to TRBJ2-7; D is ambiguous. Trimming took 1 base from V and 0 from J, leaving 11 bases between them. The CDR3 is 15 amino acids. CDR1 and CDR2 (germline): SGHRS, YFSETQ.

This chain connects TRBV20-1 to TRBJ2-2; D perhaps matches TRBD2 (7 bases). Trimming took off 6 bases at V and 2 bases at J, with 16 bases between the two ends. This CDR3 has 15 amino acids. From germline, CDR1 is DFQATT and CDR2 SNEGSKA (reference sequence). As DNA, the CDR3 is TGCAGTGCGGGAGGGTCGGGGACAAACACCGGGGAGCTGTTTTTT. Translated, it gives CSAGGSGTNTGELFF.

With regard to this clonotype: The junction does not match germline at one end; this may be a read error. J is TRBJ2-7 and V is TRBV12-3 or TRBV12-4; 13 bases are a match to TRBD2. The CDR3 is made up of 17 amino acids. CDR3 nucleotides: TGTGCCATCAGTCTTCGCGGGACTAGCGGGATTCATGAGGAGCAGTACTTC. As protein: CAISLRGTSGIHEEQYF.

This clonotype showed up many times. The rearrangement links TRBV12-3 or TRBV12-4 to TRBJ2-4; TRBD2 is a possible D gene (5 bases). The germline V and J ends were trimmed by 0 bases and 8 bases, with 8 bases remaining between them. This CDR3 has 13 amino acids. This CDR3 is CASSLALRDIQYF. CDR3 sequence (DNA): TGTGCCAGCAGTTTAGCGCTGAGGGACATTCAGTACTTC.